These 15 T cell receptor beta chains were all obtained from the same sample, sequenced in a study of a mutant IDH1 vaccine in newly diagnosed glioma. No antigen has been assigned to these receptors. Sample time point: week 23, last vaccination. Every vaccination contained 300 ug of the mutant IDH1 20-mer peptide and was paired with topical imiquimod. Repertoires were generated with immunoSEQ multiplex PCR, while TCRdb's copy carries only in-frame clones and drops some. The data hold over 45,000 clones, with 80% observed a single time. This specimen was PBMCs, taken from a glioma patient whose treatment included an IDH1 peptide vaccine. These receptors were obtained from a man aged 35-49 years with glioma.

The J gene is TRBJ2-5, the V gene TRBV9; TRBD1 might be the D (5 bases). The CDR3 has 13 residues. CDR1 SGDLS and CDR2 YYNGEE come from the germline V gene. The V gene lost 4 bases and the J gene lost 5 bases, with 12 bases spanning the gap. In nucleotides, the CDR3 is TGTGCCAGCAGCCCGACAGTTAGTGAGACCCAGTACTTC. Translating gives CASSPTVSETQYF.

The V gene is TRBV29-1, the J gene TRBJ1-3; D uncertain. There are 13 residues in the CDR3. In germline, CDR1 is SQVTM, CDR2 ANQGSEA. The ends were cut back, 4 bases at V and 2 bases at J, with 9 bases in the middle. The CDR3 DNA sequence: TGCAGCGTTGTTCGGAGTACTGGAAACACCATATATTTT. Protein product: CSVVRSTGNTIYF.

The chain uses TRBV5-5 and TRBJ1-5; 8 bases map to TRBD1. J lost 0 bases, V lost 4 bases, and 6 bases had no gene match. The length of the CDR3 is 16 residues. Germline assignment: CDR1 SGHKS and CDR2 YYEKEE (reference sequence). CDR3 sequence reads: CASSPGQVHSNQPQHF. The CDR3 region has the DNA TGTGCCAGCAGCCCGGGACAGGTCCATAGCAATCAGCCCCAGCATTTT. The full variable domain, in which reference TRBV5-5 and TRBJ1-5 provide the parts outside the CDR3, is DAGVTQSPTHLIKTRGQQVTLRCSPISGHKSVSWYQQVLGQGPQFIFQYYEKEERGRGNFPDRFSARQFPNYSSELNVNALLLGDSALYLCASSPGQVHSNQPQHFGDGTRLSIL.

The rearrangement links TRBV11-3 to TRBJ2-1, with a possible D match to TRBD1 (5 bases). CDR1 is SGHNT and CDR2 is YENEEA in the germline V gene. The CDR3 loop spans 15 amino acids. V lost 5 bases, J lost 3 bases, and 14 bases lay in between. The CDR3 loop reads CASSLNRQIYNEQFF. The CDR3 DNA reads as TGTGCCAGCAGCCTCAATAGACAGATCTACAATGAGCAGTTCTTC.

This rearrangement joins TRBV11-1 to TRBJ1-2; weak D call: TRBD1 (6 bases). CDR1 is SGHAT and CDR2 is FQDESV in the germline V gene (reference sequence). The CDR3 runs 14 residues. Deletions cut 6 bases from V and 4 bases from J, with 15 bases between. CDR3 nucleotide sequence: TGTGCCAGCAGTCGTGGCCGGGGGCCCTATGGCTACACCTTC. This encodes CASSRGRGPYGYTF.

CDR3 sequence reads: CASSSIGRGPANYGYTF. CDR3 in DNA: TGTGCCAGCAGCTCTATTGGCAGGGGACCAGCTAACTATGGCTACACCTTC. The chain recombines TRBV5-6 with TRBJ1-2, with D maybe TRBD1 (6 bases). The CDR3 contains 17 residues. In germline, CDR1 is SGHDT, CDR2 YYEEEE. V lost 3 bases and J lost 0, with 18 bases in between.

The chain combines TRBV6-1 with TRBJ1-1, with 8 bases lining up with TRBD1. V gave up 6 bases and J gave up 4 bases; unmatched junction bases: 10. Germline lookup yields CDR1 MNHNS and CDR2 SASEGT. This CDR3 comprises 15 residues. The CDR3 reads CASSVDRGVGTEAFF. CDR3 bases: TGTGCCAGCAGCGTTGACAGGGGTGTTGGCACTGAAGCTTTCTTT.

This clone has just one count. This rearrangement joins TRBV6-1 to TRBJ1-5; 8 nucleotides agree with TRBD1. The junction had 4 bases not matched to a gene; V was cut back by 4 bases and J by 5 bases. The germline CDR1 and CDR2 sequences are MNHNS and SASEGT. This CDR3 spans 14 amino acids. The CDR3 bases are TGTGCCAGCAGTGGACAGGGGAGTTATCAGCCCCAGCATTTT. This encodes CASSGQGSYQPQHF.

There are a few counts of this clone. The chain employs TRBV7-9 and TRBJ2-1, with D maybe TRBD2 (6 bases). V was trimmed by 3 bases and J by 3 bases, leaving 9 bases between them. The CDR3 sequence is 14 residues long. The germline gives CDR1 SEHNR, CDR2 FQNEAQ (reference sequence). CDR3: CASSLGTGYNEQFF. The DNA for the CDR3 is TGTGCCAGCAGCTTGGGGACTGGCTACAATGAGCAGTTCTTC.

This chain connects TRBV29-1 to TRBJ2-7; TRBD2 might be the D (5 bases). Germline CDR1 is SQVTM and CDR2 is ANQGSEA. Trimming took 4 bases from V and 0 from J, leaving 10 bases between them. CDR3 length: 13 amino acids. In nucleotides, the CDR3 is TGCAGCGTTGTTCGGGGTACCTCCTACGAGCAGTACTTC. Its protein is CSVVRGTSYEQYF.

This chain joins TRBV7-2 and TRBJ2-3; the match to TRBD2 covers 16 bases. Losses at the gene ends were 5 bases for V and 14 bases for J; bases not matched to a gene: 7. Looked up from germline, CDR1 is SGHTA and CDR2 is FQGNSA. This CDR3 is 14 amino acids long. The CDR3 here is CASSTGTSGGASYF. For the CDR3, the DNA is TGTGCCAGCAGCACCGGGACTAGCGGGGGGGCTTCGTATTTT.

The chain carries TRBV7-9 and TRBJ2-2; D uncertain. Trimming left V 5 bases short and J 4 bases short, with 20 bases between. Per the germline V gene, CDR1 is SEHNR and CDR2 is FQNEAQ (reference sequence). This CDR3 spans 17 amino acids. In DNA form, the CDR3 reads TGTGCCAGCAGCCCCCGTCCAGGTCTTTTGGGCACCGGGGAGCTGTTTTTT. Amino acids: CASSPRPGLLGTGELFF.

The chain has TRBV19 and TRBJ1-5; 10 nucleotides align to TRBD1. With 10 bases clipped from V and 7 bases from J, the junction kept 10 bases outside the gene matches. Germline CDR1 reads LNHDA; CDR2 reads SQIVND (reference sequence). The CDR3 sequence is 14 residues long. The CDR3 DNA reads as TGTGCCACCTGGGGGGGACAGGGGTACCAGCCCCAGCATTTT. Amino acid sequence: CATWGGQGYQPQHF.

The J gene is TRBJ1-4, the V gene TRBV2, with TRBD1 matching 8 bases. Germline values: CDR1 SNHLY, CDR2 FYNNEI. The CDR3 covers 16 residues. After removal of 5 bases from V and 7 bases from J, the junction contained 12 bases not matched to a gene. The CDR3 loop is CASSFNRGGHGEKLFF. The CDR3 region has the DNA TGTGCCAGCAGTTTCAACAGGGGGGGACATGGTGAAAAACTGTTTTTT.

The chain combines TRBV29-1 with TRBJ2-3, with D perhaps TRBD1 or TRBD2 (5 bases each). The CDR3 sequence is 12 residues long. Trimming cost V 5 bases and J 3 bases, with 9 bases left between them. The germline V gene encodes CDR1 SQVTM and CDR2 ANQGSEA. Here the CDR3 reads CSVPGPTDTQYF. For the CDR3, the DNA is TGCAGCGTTCCGGGGCCGACAGATACGCAGTATTTT.